What follows is one T cell receptor (beta chain) and its context. These data come from a study of blood T cell repertoires in COVID-19. Authors' analysis steps: Reference gene primer amplification gave nucleated cell count estimates. Generated by immunoSEQ multiplex PCR, the TCRdb table keeps only in-frame clones and is missing some. Clone size and V and J calls were adopted from that table, with D and trimming inferred from the DNA. Among about 180,000 clones, around 83% were seen once, and the ten largest hold more than 1.5%. CDR3 size: 16 residues. The ends were cut back, 2 bases at V and 7 bases at J, with 21 bases in the middle. Looked up from germline, CDR1 is SGHAT and CDR2 is FQNNGV.

V and J are TRBV11-2 and TRBJ2-7, with D tentatively TRBD2 (6 bases). The TCR was taken from a human donor in a cohort sampled during active COVID-19. Sequenced material: peripheral blood. The CDR3 here is CASSLRVAEKREEQYF. CDR3 bases: TGTGCCAGCAGCTTAAGAGTAGCGGAAAAAAGGGAAGAGCAGTACTTC.